A selection of T cell receptor beta chains follows, all from one sample in a study of neurological immune-mediated disorders. MiXCR was run by TCRdb on the 5' RACE reads, yielding one entry per CDR3 protein. The table lists roughly 61,000 distinct CDR3 sequences, more than 20% of them singletons. The sequencing sample was made of PBMCs. The receptor set was obtained from a man aged 55 to 70 with HTLV-1-associated myelopathy (HAM/TSP). The CDR3 runs from the conserved cysteine through the conserved F or W. Fields, in order: clone size, D gene, V gene, J gene, CDR3 protein, CDR3 DNA. D genes are given only for firm matches. Clone size is shown for a subset of rows, as once, few, many or a class of expanded clone.

many	TRBD2	TRBV7-8	TRBJ2-7	CASTKSGGAYEQYF	TGTGCCAGCACCAAAAGCGGGGGTGCCTACGAGCAGTACTTC
NA	TRBD2	TRBV19	TRBJ2-4	CASSIAASGLPGQNIQYF	TGTGCCAGTAGTATAGCGGCTAGCGGGTTACCGGGCCAAAACATTCAGTACTTC
many	TRBD2	TRBV4-2	TRBJ2-1	CASSRFSGSNEQFF	TGTGCCAGCAGCCGCTTTAGCGGGAGTAATGAGCAGTTCTTC
NA	TRBD2	TRBV20-1	TRBJ2-3	CSAVIRAGVTQYF	TGCAGTGCAGTTATCCGAGCGGGAGTTACGCAGTATTTT
NA	NA	TRBV5-1	TRBJ2-7	CASSFTPKTYEQYF	TGCGCCAGCAGCTTCACGCCAAAAACCTACGAGCAGTACTTC
many	NA	TRBV27	TRBJ2-7	CASSFDSQAYEQYF	TGTGCCAGCAGTTTCGACAGTCAAGCTTACGAGCAGTACTTC
medium-sized	NA	TRBV28	TRBJ2-7	CASSLTSYEQYF	TGCGCCAGCAGCTTGACCTCCTACGAGCAGTACTTC
many	TRBD2	TRBV5-1	TRBJ2-1	CASSPRGTSGSSYNEQFF	TGCGCCAGCAGCCCACGGGGTACTAGCGGGAGCTCCTACAATGAGCAGTTCTTC
many	NA	TRBV5-1	TRBJ1-1	CASSPTGKPNTEAFF	TGCGCCAGCAGCCCTACAGGAAAACCTAACACTGAAGCTTTCTTT
many	TRBD1	TRBV3-1	TRBJ2-2	CASRGQGRNTGELFF	TGTGCCAGCAGGGGACAGGGGCGGAACACCGGGGAGCTGTTTTTT
many	NA	TRBV5-1	TRBJ2-7	CASGTPYEQYF	TGCGCCAGCGGAACGCCCTACGAGCAGTACTTC